This T cell receptor beta chain is from a study of shared clonotypes between healthy human individuals. The wider study: Per-donor plates numbered three CD4 naive, three CD4 memory, two CD8 naive and one CD8 memory. Study-wide results and limits: The diversity represented, both genetic and in exposure history, was limited by few donors. Among non-shared clonotypes, generation probabilities were lower than among those shared by all four donors.

Between the trimmed V and J ends, which lost 5 bases and 4 bases, there was a span of 15 bases. The CDR3 has 14 residues. CDR1 and CDR2 from the germline V gene are SEHNR and FQNEAQ (reference sequence). Profiled with immunoSEQ multiplex PCR; TCRdb holds only in-frame clones, not every one. The sample gives a few hundred thousand clones, 50% to 80% of which show up once; approximately 12% is in the top ten. To note about this clone: Its matching antigen is unknown.

Specimen: memory CD4+ T cells sorted from blood. Subset defined: CD45RA-negative fraction. The receptor's source is a man under 40 in good health. The chain is built from TRBV7-9 and TRBJ2-7, with D possibly matching TRBD2 (5 bases). The CDR3 bases are TGTGCCAGCAGCCCAGGAGGACCTTGGTACGAGCAGTACTTC. It translates to CASSPGGPWYEQYF.